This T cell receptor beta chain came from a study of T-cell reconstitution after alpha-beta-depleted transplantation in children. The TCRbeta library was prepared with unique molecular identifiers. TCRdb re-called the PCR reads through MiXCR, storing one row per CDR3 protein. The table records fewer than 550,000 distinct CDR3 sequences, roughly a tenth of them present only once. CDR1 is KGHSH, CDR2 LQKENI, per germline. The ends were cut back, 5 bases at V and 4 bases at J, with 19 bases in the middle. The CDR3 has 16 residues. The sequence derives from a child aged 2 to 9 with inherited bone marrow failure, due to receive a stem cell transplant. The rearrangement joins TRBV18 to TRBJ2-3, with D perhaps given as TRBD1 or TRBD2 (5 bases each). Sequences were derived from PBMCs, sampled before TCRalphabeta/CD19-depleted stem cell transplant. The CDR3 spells CASSGSEARGPDTQYF. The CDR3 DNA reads TGTGCCAGCTCAGGGAGCGAGGCAAGGGGCCCAGATACGCAGTATTTT.